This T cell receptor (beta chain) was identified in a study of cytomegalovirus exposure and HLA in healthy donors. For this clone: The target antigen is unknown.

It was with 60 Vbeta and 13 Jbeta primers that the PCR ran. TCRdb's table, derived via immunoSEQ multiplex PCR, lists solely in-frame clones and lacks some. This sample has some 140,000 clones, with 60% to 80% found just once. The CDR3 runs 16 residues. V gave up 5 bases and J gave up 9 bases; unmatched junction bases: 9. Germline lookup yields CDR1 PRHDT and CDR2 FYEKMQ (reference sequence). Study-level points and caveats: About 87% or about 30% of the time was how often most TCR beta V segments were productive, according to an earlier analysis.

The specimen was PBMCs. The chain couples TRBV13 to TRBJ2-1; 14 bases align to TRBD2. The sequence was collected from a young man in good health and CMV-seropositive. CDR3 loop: CASSPETSGRAGEQFF. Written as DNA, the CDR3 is TGTGCCAGCAGCCCGGAGACTAGCGGGAGGGCTGGTGAGCAGTTCTTC. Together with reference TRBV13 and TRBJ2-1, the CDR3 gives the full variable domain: AAGVIQSPRHLIKEKRETATLKCYPIPRHDTVYWYQQGPGQDPQFLISFYEKMQSDKGSIPDRFSAQQFSDYHSELNMSSLELGDSALYFCASSPETSGRAGEQFFGPGTRLTVL.